A selection of T cell receptor beta chains follows, all from one sample in a study of blood T cell repertoires in COVID-19. Sequenced by immunoSEQ multiplex PCR; TCRdb stores in-frame clones only, minus some. The sample shows around 100,000 clones, 78% of them seen only once. Sequencing was done on a sample of peripheral blood. These receptors were taken from a man aged 55 to 70 with active or convalescent COVID-19. Both conserved end residues are part of each CDR3. D genes are given only for firm matches. Clone sizes are given selectively: once, few, many, or a class where the clone is expanded.

>-|few|TRBJ1-5|TRBV6-1
TGTGCCAGCAGTGAATTCATACTGCCCCAGCATTTT
CASSEFILPQHF
>-|-|TRBJ1-2|TRBV29-1
TGCAGTGCGCAGGGGCGAGTTAACTATGGCTACACCTTC
CSAQGRVNYGYTF
>TRBD2|once|TRBJ2-1|TRBV2
TGTGCCAGCAGGACTAGCGGGACCAGCTCCTACAATGAGCAGTTCTTC
CASRTSGTSSYNEQFF
>TRBD1|-|TRBJ2-3|TRBV6-5
TGTGCCAGCAGTTACACCATGACAGGGGGCATGGATACGCAGTATTTT
CASSYTMTGGMDTQYF
>-|few|TRBJ2-1|TRBV27
TGTGCCAGCAGGCCCATGGACTCAGACAATGAGCAGTTCTTC
CASRPMDSDNEQFF
>-|once|TRBJ1-1|TRBV19
TGTGCCACCCAGTCGGGGGGCTCGGGGACTGAAGCTTTCTTT
CATQSGGSGTEAFF
>-|once|TRBJ1-1|TRBV6-6
TGTGCCGGCCGGGGGAACATGAACACTGAAGCTTTCTTT
CAGRGNMNTEAFF
>TRBD1|-|TRBJ2-1|TRBV7-8
TGTGCCAGCAGCCCGGGACAGGGCGCCCACAATGAGCAGTTCTTC
CASSPGQGAHNEQFF
>-|-|TRBJ2-3|TRBV14
TGTGCCAGCAGCCTCCAGCGGACAGATACGCAGTATTTT
CASSLQRTDTQYF
>-|-|TRBJ1-1|TRBV7-2
TGTGCCAGCAGCTTGAGGATGAACACTGAAGCTTTCTTT
CASSLRMNTEAFF
>-|-|TRBJ1-1|TRBV11-2
TGTGCCAGCAGCCCCCGGCAGGGTCGACATACTGAAGCTTTCTTT
CASSPRQGRHTEAFF
>TRBD2|-|TRBJ2-1|TRBV6-5
TGTGCCAGCAGTTACTCTGGGCTAGCGGGGTTCTATGAGCAGTTCTTC
CASSYSGLAGFYEQFF
>-|many|TRBJ1-1|TRBV5-1
TGCGCCAGCAGCTCGGACTTGGCTGAAGCTTTCTTT
CASSSDLAEAFF
>-|-|TRBJ1-1|TRBV14
TGTGCCAGCAGCCCGGGGTGGGCTGAAGCTTTCTTT
CASSPGWAEAFF
>-|-|TRBJ2-5|TRBV10-1
TGCGCCAGCAGTGATACACGCCGCGGTGACCAGTACTTC
CASSDTRRGDQYF
>TRBD1|-|TRBJ2-7|TRBV4-2
TGTGCCAGCAGCCATGACAGGGGGCGATCCTACGAGCAGTACTTC
CASSHDRGRSYEQYF
>-|-|TRBJ1-5|TRBV6-6
TGTGCCAGCAACCCTAGGCCCAATCAGCCCCAGCATTTT
CASNPRPNQPQHF
>-|-|TRBJ2-7|TRBV4-2
TGTGCCAGCAGCCTAGAGGGCCTATCGAACGAGCAGTACTTC
CASSLEGLSNEQYF
>-|-|TRBJ2-3|TRBV21-1
TGTGCCAGCAGACCTAAGAGGAGGGTGTTAGATACGCAGTATTTT
CASRPKRRVLDTQYF
>TRBD2|-|TRBJ2-4|TRBV9
TGTGCCAGCAGCGTAGAGGGGACTAGCTGGTCCAAAAACATTCAGTACTTC
CASSVEGTSWSKNIQYF
>TRBD1|-|TRBJ2-7|TRBV11-2
TGTGCCAGCAGACTCCGGGACAGGGGAGACGAGCAGTACTTC
CASRLRDRGDEQYF
>-|-|TRBJ2-5|TRBV5-1
TGCGCCAGCAGCCCGGCCCTTGGAGCGGGTCAAGAGACCCAGTACTTC
CASSPALGAGQETQYF
>TRBD2|once|TRBJ2-1|TRBV2
TGTGCCAGCAGCCCTCGAGCGGGAGTGATCGTTGAGCAGTTCTTC
CASSPRAGVIVEQFF
>-|few|TRBJ2-1|TRBV10-1
TGCGCCAGCAGTGAGGTAGCGGACTCCTACAATGAGCAGTTCTTC
CASSEVADSYNEQFF
>-|-|TRBJ2-2|TRBV4-1
TGCGCCAGCAGCCCTGGGACACCGAAAACCGGGGAGCTGTTTTTT
CASSPGTPKTGELFF
>-|-|TRBJ2-2|TRBV7-3
TGTGCCAGCAGCTTCTCCGGGCGGGCCCCCGGGGAGCTGTTTTTT
CASSFSGRAPGELFF
>-|-|TRBJ2-2|TRBV6-4
TGTGCCAGCAGTGGCAGGCTGAACACCGGGGAGCTGTTTTTT
CASSGRLNTGELFF
>TRBD2|once|TRBJ2-1|TRBV5-6
TGTGCCAGCAGCTTTGGACTAGCGGGAGTGGATGAGCAGTTCTTC
CASSFGLAGVDEQFF
>-|-|TRBJ2-2|TRBV6-2/TRBV6-3
TGTGCCAGCAGTCCCTCAGGGGTTCCCGGGGAGCTGTTTTTT
CASSPSGVPGELFF
>TRBD1|-|TRBJ2-5|TRBV6-1
TGTGCCAGCAGTGAAGCTCCACAGGGGGTAAAAGAGACCCAGTACTTC
CASSEAPQGVKETQYF
>TRBD2|-|TRBJ2-3|TRBV5-6
TGTGCCAGCAGCGAGGGGACTACTTATACGCAGTATTTT
CASSEGTTYTQYF
>-|-|TRBJ1-2|TRBV6-5
TGTGCCAGCGGTTTGATGGGGACTGTCGGCTACACCTTC
CASGLMGTVGYTF
>TRBD2|-|TRBJ2-7|TRBV6-5
TGTGCCAGCAGAACGACTAGCGGGAGGACCTACGAGCAGTACTTC
CASRTTSGRTYEQYF
>-|once|TRBJ1-1|TRBV13
TGTGCCAGCAGATTTAATCAGGGGAGGGCCGAAGCTTTCTTT
CASRFNQGRAEAFF
>-|-|TRBJ1-2|TRBV30
TGTGCCTGGAAGTTCCCGACAGTCACTAACTATGGCTACACCTTC
CAWKFPTVTNYGYTF
>-|-|TRBJ2-3|TRBV29-1
TGCAGCGTTGTTTTGGCGGGGGATACGCAGTATTTT
CSVVLAGDTQYF
>TRBD2|-|TRBJ2-5|TRBV18
TGTGCCAGCTCACGGCGAGTAGCGGGGACCCAAGAGACCCAGTACTTC
CASSRRVAGTQETQYF
>-|-|TRBJ2-1|TRBV11-2
TGTGCCAGCAGCTTAGAGCGATACAATGAGCAGTTCTTC
CASSLERYNEQFF
>-|-|TRBJ2-3|TRBV24-1
TGTGCCACCAGTGATCCGGTTATTAGGACAGCAGAAAACACAGATACGCAGTATTTT
CATSDPVIRTAENTDTQYF
>-|-|TRBJ1-2|TRBV2
TGTGCCAGCAGCCCCGGACAAAACCCCCACTATGGCTACACCTTC
CASSPGQNPHYGYTF